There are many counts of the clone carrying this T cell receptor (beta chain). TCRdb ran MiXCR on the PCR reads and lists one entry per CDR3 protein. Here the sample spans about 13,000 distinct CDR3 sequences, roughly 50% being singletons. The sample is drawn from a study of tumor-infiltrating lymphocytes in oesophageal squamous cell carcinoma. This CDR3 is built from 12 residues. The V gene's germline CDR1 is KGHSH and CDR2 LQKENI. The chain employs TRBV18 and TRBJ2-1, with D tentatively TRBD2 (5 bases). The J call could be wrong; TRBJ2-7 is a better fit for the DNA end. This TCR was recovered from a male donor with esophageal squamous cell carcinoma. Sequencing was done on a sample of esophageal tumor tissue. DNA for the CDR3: TGTGCCAGCTCCCGAGGGAACTACGAGCAGTACTTC. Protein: CASSRGNYEQYF.